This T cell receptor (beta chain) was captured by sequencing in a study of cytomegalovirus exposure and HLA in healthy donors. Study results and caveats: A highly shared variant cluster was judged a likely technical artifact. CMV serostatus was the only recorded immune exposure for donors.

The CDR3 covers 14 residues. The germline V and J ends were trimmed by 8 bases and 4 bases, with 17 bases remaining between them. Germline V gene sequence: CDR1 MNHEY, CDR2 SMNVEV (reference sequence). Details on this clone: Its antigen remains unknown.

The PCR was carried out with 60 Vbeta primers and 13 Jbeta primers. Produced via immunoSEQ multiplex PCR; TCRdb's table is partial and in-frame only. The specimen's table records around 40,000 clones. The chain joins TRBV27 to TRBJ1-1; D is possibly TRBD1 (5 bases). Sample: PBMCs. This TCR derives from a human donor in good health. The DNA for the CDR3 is TGTGCCAGCGGCGCAGGGAAGCGAGGCACTGAAGCTTTCTTT. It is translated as CASGAGKRGTEAFF.